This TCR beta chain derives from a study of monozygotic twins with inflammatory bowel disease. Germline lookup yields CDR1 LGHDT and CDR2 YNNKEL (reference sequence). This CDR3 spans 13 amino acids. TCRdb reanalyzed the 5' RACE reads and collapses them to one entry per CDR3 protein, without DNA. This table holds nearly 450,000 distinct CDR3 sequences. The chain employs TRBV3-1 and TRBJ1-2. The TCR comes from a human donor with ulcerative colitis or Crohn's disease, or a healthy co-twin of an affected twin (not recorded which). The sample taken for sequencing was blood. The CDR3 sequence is CASSATGIYGYTF.